This TCR beta chain was documented in a study of cytomegalovirus exposure and HLA in healthy donors. On the study more broadly: Within the Caucasian-associated ancestry cluster were 65% to 85% of the 350 to 400 genotyped donors.

Primers included in the PCR were 60 Vbeta and 13 Jbeta primers. Data came from immunoSEQ multiplex PCR; TCRdb stores just in-frame clones and leaves some out. The sample includes more than 70,000 clones, over 70% of them seen just once. This clone was seen only a few times. Its antigen is unknown. Its ends do not fully match the called genes, so a read error is possible. General study points: Later work found most CMV-associated TCR beta chains apparently HLA-restricted. Roughly uniform depth of sequencing across donors was assumed in presence/absence analyses. Judged likely to be a sequencing artifact was a cluster of highly shared sequence variants.

The receptor's source is a man aged 50 to 60 in good health and CMV-seropositive. Input material: PBMCs.

This CDR3 is CASTELAGAIMLF. In DNA, the CDR3 is TGTGCCAGCACTGAACTAGCGGGAGCTATCATGCTCTTC. The rearrangement uses TRBV28 and TRBJ2-1; 11 bases match TRBD2. Germline V gene data show CDR1 as MDHEN and CDR2 as SYDVKM. The CDR3 has 13 residues.